The rows below give T cell receptor beta chains drawn from one sample of a study of CD8 T cells in ankylosing spondylitis. MiXCR, run by TCRdb on the 5' RACE reads, gives a single entry per CDR3 protein. The top ten clones hold approximately 14% of a sample with a few hundred thousand distinct CDR3 sequences, less than 10% of them seen once. Source material: blood, either unsorted or a sorted T cell fraction (not recorded which). These receptors were collected from a male donor with ankylosing spondylitis. The CDR3 runs from the conserved cysteine through the conserved F or W.

TRBJ1-2,TRBV6-2/TRBV6-3,CASSYVRGDGYTF
TRBJ2-7,TRBV29-1,CSVVGDEQYF
TRBJ2-7,TRBV29-1,CSVEVLAGVEEQYF
TRBJ2-7,TRBV12-3/TRBV12-4,CASSLDLVSSYEQYF
TRBJ1-1,TRBV10-3,CAISEQMGPNANTEAFF
TRBJ2-1,TRBV6-5,CASSYSISPRGNEQFF
TRBJ1-1,TRBV6-5,CASSYSPGGGAFF
TRBJ1-1,TRBV6-1,CASKGTTNTEAFF
TRBJ2-1,TRBV11-2,CASSLERYDEQFF
TRBJ1-4,TRBV20-1,CSGSGTNEKLFF
TRBJ2-3,TRBV28,CASSSAGLATDTQYF
TRBJ2-2,TRBV5-1,CASSRTGVPGELFF
TRBJ2-5,TRBV20-1,CSATSQETQYF
TRBJ2-3,TRBV2,CATTSGSDTQYF
TRBJ2-7,TRBV28,CASTERYSYEQYF
TRBJ1-1,TRBV27,CASSPNRGAEAFF
TRBJ2-6,TRBV5-1,CASRLDPSSGANVLTF